The rows below give T cell receptor beta chains drawn from one sample of a study of cytomegalovirus exposure and HLA in healthy donors. The data were produced by immunoSEQ multiplex PCR, yet TCRdb's version contains in-frame clones alone and is incomplete. The sample shows 100,000 to 120,000 clones, nearly 80% of them seen only once. Sequencing was done on a sample of PBMCs. These TCRs come from a woman aged 25 to 45 in good health and CMV-seronegative. The CDR3 runs from the conserved cysteine through the conserved F or W. D genes are given only for firm matches. Size is omitted from some rows. Given values are once, few, many or a class for expanded clones.

v_call	j_call	clone_size	d_call	cdr3_nt	cdr3_aa
TRBV11-2	TRBJ1-4	NA	NA	TGTGCCAGCAGCTTAGATATGTGGGGCCTAACTAATGAAAAACTGTTTTTT	CASSLDMWGLTNEKLFF
TRBV14	TRBJ1-1	NA	NA	TGTGCCAGCAGCCGCGATCTGAACACTGAAGCTTTCTTT	CASSRDLNTEAFF
TRBV27	TRBJ2-1	once	TRBD2	TGTGCCAGCAGCTCACTAGCGGCCTACAATGAGCAGTTCTTC	CASSSLAAYNEQFF
TRBV2	TRBJ2-1	NA	TRBD2	TGTGCCAGCCGGACTAGCGGGGGGGCCAATGAGCAGTTCTTC	CASRTSGGANEQFF
TRBV7-9	TRBJ1-1	NA	NA	TGTGCCAGCAGCTTTACCTCCTCAGTGAACACTGAAGCTTTCTTT	CASSFTSSVNTEAFF
TRBV4-3	TRBJ1-4	few	TRBD1	TGCGCCAGCAGCCAATTCTTGGGACAGGTCTTCGCTAATGAAAAACTGTTTTTT	CASSQFLGQVFANEKLFF
TRBV7-9	TRBJ2-5	few	TRBD1	TGTGCCAGCAGCTTGCCGGGACAGGGGTGGGAGACCCAGTACTTC	CASSLPGQGWETQYF
TRBV2	TRBJ1-5	NA	NA	TGTGCCAGCAGTAGACAGGTTACCCGGCAGCCCCAGCATTTT	CASSRQVTRQPQHF
TRBV4-2	TRBJ2-1	few	TRBD2	TGTGCCAGCAGCCAGTTCACCGGGACTAGCGGGGTAGGCAATGAGCAGTTCTTC	CASSQFTGTSGVGNEQFF
TRBV11-2	TRBJ2-3	NA	NA	TGTGCCAGCAGCCCGGGACTGGGAGGCACAGATACGCAGTATTTT	CASSPGLGGTDTQYF
TRBV27	TRBJ2-7	NA	NA	TGTGCCAGCAGCCGAAGGGGTCCTCGTCACGAGCAGTACTTC	CASSRRGPRHEQYF
TRBV28	TRBJ1-1	once	NA	TGTGCCAGCGGAACTTCACGGGTTGAAGCTTTCTTT	CASGTSRVEAFF
TRBV27	TRBJ1-1	NA	TRBD1	TGTGCCAGCCGATCGGGACAGGACTTGAACACTGAAGCTTTCTTT	CASRSGQDLNTEAFF
TRBV28	TRBJ1-5	few	NA	TGTGCCAGCAGTCCGGGGGTCCCCAATCAGCCCCAGCATTTT	CASSPGVPNQPQHF
TRBV7-8	TRBJ2-7	NA	NA	TGTGCCAGCAGCTTTAACTTGGAGTACGAGCAGTACTTC	CASSFNLEYEQYF
TRBV7-9	TRBJ2-7	few	NA	TGTGCCAGCAGCTTAGTGGCCAGCTCCTACGAGCAGTACTTC	CASSLVASSYEQYF